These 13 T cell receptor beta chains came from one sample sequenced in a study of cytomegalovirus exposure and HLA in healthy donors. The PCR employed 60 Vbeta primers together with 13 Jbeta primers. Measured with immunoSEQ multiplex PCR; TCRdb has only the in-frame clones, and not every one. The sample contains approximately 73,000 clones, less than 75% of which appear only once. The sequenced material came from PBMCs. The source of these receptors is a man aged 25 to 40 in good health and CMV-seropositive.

The CDR3 loop is CSVDVGHTGTEAFF. Here the CDR3 DNA reads TGCAGCGTTGACGTTGGACACACTGGAACTGAAGCTTTCTTT. This sequence joins TRBV29-1 and TRBJ1-1, with D possibly TRBD1 on 5 matching bases. In germline, CDR1 is SQVTM, CDR2 ANQGSEA. The CDR3 length is 14 residues. The V gene lost 3 bases and the J gene lost 5 bases, with 16 bases spanning the gap.

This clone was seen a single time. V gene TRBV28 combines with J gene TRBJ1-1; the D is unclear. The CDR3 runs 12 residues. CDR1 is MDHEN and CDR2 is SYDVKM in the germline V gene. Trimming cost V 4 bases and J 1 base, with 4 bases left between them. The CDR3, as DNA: TGTGCCAGCAGTTACAGGAACACTGAAGCTTTCTTT. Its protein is CASSYRNTEAFF. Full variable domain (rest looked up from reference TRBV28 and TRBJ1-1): DVKVTQSSRYLVKRTGEKVFLECVQDMDHENMFWYRQDPGLGLRLIYFSYDVKMKEKGDIPEGYSVSREKKERFSLILESASTNQTSMYLCASSYRNTEAFFGQGTRLTVV.

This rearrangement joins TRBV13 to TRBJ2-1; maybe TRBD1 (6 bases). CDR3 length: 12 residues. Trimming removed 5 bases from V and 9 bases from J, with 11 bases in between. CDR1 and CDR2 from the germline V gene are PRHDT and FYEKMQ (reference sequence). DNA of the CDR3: TGTGCCAGCAGCGCCGTGGGGGCTGAGCAGTTCTTC. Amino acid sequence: CASSAVGAEQFF. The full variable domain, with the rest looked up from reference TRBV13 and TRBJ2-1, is AAGVIQSPRHLIKEKRETATLKCYPIPRHDTVYWYQQGPGQDPQFLISFYEKMQSDKGSIPDRFSAQQFSDYHSELNMSSLELGDSALYFCASSAVGAEQFFGPGTRLTVL.

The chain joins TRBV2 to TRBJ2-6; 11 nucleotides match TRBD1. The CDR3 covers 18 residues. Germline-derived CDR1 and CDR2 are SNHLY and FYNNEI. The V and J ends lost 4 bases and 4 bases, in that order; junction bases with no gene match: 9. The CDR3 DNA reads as TGTGCCAGCAGTGTATCCGGGACAGGGGGAGGCGGGGCCAACGTCCTGACTTTC. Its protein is CASSVSGTGGGGANVLTF. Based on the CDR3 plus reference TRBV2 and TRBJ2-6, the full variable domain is EPEVTQTPSHQVTQMGQEVILRCVPISNHLYFYWYRQILGQKVEFLVSFYNNEISEKSEIFDDQFSVERPDGSNFTLKIRSTKLEDSAMYFCASSVSGTGGGGANVLTFGAGSRLTVL.

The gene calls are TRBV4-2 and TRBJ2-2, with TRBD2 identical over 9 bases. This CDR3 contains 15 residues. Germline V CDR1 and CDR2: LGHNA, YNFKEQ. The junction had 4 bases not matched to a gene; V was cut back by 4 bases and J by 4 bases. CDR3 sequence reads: CASSRTSVSTGELFF. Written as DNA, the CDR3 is TGTGCCAGCAGCCGGACTAGCGTTAGCACCGGGGAGCTGTTTTTT.

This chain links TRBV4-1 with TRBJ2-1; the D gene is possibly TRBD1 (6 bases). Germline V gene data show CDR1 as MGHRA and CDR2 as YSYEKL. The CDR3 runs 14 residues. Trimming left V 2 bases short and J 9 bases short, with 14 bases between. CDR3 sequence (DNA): TGCGCCAGCAGCCAAAGTCCTCTAGGGGGTGAGCAGTTCTTC. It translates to CASSQSPLGGEQFF.

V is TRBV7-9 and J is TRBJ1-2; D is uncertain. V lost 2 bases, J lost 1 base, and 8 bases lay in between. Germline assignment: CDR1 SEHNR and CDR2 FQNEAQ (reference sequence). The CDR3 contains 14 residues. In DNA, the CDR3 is TGTGCCAGCAGCTTATTTTCCGTTAACTATGGCTACACCTTC. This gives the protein CASSLFSVNYGYTF.

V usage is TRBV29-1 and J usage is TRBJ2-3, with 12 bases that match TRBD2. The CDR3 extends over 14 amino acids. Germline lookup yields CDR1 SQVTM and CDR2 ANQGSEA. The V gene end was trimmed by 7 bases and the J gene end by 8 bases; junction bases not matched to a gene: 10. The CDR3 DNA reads TGCAGCGCCAGACTAGCGGGAGATTACGGTACGCAGTATTTT. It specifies CSARLAGDYGTQYF.

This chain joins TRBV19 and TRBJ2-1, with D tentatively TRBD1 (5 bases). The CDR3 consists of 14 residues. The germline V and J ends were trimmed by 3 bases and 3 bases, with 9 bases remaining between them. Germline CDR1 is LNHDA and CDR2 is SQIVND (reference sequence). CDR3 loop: CASSIPGYYNEQFF. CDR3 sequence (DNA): TGTGCCAGTAGTATTCCAGGGTACTACAATGAGCAGTTCTTC.

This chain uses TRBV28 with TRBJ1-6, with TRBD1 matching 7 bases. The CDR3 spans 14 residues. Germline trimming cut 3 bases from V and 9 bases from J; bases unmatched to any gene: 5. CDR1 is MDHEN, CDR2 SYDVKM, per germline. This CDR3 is CASSLAGGSSPLHF. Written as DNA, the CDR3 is TGTGCCAGCAGTTTGGCAGGGGGAAGTTCACCCCTCCACTTT.

The CDR3 here is CASSPYAVVDRFGAFF. CDR3 in DNA: TGCGCCAGCAGCCCTTACGCGGTTGTGGACAGGTTCGGAGCTTTCTTT. The rearrangement joins TRBV4-1 to TRBJ1-1, with TRBD1 identical over 7 bases. The V gene's germline CDR1 is MGHRA and CDR2 YSYEKL. CDR3 length: 16 residues. V gave up 4 bases and J gave up 10 bases; unmatched junction bases: 18.

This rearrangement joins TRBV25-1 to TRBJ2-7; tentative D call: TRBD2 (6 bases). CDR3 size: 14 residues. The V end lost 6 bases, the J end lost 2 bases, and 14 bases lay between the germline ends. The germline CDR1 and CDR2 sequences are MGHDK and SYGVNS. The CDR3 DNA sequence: TGTGCCAGCAGCGGGGGTTACGTAACCTACGAGCAGTACTTC. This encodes CASSGGYVTYEQYF.

This chain's CDR3 is CASSEGGNTEAFF. CDR3 in DNA: TGTGCCAGCAGCGAAGGGGGGAACACTGAAGCTTTCTTT. The chain links TRBV7-9 to TRBJ1-1; D perhaps matches TRBD1 (6 bases). Deletions cut 5 bases from V and 1 base from J, with 8 bases between. The CDR3 is 13 residues long. Germline CDR1 is SEHNR and CDR2 is FQNEAQ (reference sequence). The full variable domain, in which reference TRBV7-9 and TRBJ1-1 provide the parts outside the CDR3, is DTGVSQNPRHKITKRGQNVTFRCDPISEHNRLYWYRQTLGQGPEFLTYFQNEAQLEKSRLLSDRFSAERPKGSFSTLEIQRTEQGDSAMYLCASSEGGNTEAFFGQGTRLTVV.